This entry is about one T cell receptor beta chain. This clone has a handful of counts. Which antigen it targets is not known. There are no base qualities to consult, and no much larger clone falls within one base. The receptor library was made with the immunoSEQ multiplex PCR assay. Following the manufacturer's protocol, the hsTCRB Kit was used to amplify rearranged TCR beta chain sequences. TCRB libraries were sequenced on an Illumina MiSeq. In the source study's methods: The kit vendor's proprietary platform handled demultiplexing, trimming and gene mapping. The immuneACCESS repertoire file appears here via TCRdb, limited to in-frame rearrangements. These files lack a portion of the clones; in checked studies, under half of the deficit traces to unresolved V genes, and the cause of the others is not known. V and J calls and clone size are those listed in that table; D and trimming were worked out from the DNA. The sample table records over 20,000 clones; 70% to 85% of these occur just once. Of the sample, roughly 8% is held by the ten largest clones.

These data are taken from a study of a mutant IDH1 vaccine in newly diagnosed glioma (dated by TCRdb to about 2021). Turning to the overall study: Patients were given eight vaccinations, in weeks 1, 3, 5, 7, 11, 15, 19 and 23, which matched visits V03 through V10. Vaccination began 4-6 weeks after radiotherapy alone, or alongside temozolomide cycles in the chemotherapy-containing groups. Six visits were used for peripheral blood collection: V03 (baseline), V05, V07, V10, V12 and V13. Of the 32 patients who were treated, 62.5% were male and roughly 38% were female, and the mean age was approximately 40 years. Prior to enrollment, standard therapy consisting of radiotherapy alone, temozolomide alone, or radiochemotherapy with temozolomide had been administered to patients, with the combination being received by most patients. Longitudinal TCRB deep sequencing was done for 25 to 30 treated patients, wherever samples were available for exploratory analyses.

The time point label for this specimen denotes: week 11, during vaccination. Each vaccine dose, consisting of 300 ug of a 20-mer mutant IDH1 peptide in Montanide, was administered subcutaneously with topical imiquimod. Newly diagnosed WHO grade 3 or 4 IDH1-mutant astrocytomas showing loss of nuclear ATRX were present in the donors. The samples were drawn from NOA16, a multicentre, single-arm, open-label phase I trial in Germany that tested a mutant IDH1 peptide vaccine in humans for the first time. Genomic DNA for TCRB sequencing was extracted from EDTA blood using the DNeasy Blood and Tissue Kit. The full study reports these points: PBMC samples for TCRB deep sequencing were selected based on availability. Vaccine-induced immune responses across multiple MHC alleles were detected in over 85% of patients. No apparent relationship was observed between pseudoprogression and alterations in the top peripheral T cell clonotypes detected by TCRB sequencing. The authors stated that sample limitations prevented analyses of patient blood samples from being reproduced.

Material: PBMCs, obtained from a glioma patient whose treatment included an IDH1 peptide vaccine. This sequence originates from a man aged 40-49 years with glioma.

This receptor carries the CDR3 CASSSPSRGNEQFF. The DNA sequence is given as TGCGCCAGCAGCTCCCCCAGTCGGGGTAATGAGCAGTTCTTC. The chain was built from TRBV5-1 and TRBJ2-1; 5 matching bases give a weak D call of TRBD2. According to the germline V gene, CDR1 reads SGHRS and CDR2 reads YFSETQ. There are 14 amino acids in the CDR3, from cysteine to phenylalanine inclusive. Only the CDR3 portion is preserved as DNA: 42 bases, with reading frame beginning at the first base. V is reduced by 3 bases and J by 7 bases, leaving a spacing of 14 bases between them.